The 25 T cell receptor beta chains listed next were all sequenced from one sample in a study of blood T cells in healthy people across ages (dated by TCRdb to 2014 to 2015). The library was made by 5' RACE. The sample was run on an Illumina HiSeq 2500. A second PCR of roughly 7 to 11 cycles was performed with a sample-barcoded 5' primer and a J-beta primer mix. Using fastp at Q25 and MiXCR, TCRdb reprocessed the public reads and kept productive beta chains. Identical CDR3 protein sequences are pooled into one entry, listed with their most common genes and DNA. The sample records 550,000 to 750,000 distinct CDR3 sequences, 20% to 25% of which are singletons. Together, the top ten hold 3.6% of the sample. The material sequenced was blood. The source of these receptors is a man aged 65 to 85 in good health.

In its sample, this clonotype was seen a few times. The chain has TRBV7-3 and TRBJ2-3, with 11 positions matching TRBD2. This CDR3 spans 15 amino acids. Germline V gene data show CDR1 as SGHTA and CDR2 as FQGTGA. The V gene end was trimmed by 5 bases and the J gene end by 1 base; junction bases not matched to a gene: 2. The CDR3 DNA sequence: TGTGCCAGCAGCATACTAGCGGGAGGCACAGATACGCAGTATTTT. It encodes CASSILAGGTDTQYF.

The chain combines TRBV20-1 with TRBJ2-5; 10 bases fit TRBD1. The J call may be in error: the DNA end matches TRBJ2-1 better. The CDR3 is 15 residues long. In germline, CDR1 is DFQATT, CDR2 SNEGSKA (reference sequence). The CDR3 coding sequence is TGCAGTGCTAGGCCACCGGGACAGGGGTACAATGAGCAGTTCTTC. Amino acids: CSARPPGQGYNEQFF.

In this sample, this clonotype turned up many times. CDR3 nucleotide sequence: TGTGCCAGCAGCAAGGGGAATTACTCCTACGAGCAGTACTTC. This translates into CASSKGNYSYEQYF. The chain carries TRBV21-1 and TRBJ2-7. TRBV21-1 is listed as a pseudogene. This CDR3 is built from 14 residues.

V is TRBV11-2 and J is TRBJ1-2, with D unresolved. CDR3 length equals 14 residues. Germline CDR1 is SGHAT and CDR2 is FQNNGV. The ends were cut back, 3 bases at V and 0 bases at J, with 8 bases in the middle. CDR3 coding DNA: TGTGCCAGCAGCTTTGGCACCACTAACTATGGCTACACCTTC. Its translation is CASSFGTTNYGYTF.

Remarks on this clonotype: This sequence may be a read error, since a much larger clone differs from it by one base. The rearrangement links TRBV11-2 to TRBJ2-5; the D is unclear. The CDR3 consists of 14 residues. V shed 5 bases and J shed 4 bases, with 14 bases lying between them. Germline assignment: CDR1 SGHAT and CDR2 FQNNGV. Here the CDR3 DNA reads TGTGCCAGCAGCCGTCGTGGATGGCCAGAGACCCAGTACTTC. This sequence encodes CASSRRGWPETQYF.

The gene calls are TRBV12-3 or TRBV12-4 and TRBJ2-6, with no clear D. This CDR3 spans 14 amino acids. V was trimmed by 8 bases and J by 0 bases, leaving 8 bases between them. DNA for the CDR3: TGTGCCAGCCAAACCGACTCTGGGGCCAACGTCCTGACTTTC. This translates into CASQTDSGANVLTF.

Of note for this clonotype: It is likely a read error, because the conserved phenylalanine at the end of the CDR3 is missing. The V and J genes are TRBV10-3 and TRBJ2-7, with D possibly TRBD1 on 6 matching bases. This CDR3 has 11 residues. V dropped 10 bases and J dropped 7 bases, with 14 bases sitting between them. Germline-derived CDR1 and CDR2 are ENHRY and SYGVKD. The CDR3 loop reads CASEQGFEQYS. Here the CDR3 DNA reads TGTGCCAGCGAACAGGGTTTTGAGCAGTACTCC.

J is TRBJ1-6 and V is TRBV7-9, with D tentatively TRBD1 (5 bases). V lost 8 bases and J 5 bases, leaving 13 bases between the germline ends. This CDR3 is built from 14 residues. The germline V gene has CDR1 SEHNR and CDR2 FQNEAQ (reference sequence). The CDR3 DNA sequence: TGTGCCAGCGGAATCGGGACTGATAATTCACCCCTCCACTTT. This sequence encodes CASGIGTDNSPLHF.

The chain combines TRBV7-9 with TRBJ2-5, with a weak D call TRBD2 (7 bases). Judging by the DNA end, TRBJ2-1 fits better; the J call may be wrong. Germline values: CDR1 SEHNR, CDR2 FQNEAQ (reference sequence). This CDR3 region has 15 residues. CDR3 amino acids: CASSRGDNYYNEQFF. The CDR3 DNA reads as TGTGCCAGCAGCCGGGGGGACAACTACTACAATGAGCAGTTCTTC.

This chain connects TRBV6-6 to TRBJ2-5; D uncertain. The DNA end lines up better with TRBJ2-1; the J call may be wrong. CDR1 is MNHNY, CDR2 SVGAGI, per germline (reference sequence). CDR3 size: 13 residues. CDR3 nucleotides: TGTGCCAGCAGTTTTAGTCTCGGGAATGAGCAGTTCTTC. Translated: CASSFSLGNEQFF.

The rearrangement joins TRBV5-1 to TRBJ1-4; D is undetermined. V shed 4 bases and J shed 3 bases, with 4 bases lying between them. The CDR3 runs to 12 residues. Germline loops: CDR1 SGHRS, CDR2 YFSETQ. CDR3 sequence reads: CASSMSNEKLFF. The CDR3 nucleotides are TGCGCCAGCAGCATGTCTAATGAAAAACTGTTTTTT. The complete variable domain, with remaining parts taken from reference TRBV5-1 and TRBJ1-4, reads KAGVTQTPRYLIKTRGQQVTLSCSPISGHRSVSWYQQTPGQGLQFLFEYFSETQRNKGNFPGRFSGRQFSNSRSEMNVSTLELGDSALYLCASSMSNEKLFFGSGTQLSVL.

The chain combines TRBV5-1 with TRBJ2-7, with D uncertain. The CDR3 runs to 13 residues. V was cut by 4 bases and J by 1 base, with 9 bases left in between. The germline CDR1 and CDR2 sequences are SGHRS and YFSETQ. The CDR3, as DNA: TGCGCCAGCAGCACATTGGGGTCCTACGAGCAGTACTTC. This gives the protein CASSTLGSYEQYF.

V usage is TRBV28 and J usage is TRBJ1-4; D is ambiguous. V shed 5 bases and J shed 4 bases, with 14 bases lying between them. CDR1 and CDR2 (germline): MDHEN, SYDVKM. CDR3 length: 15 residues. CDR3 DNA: TGTGCCAGCAGTCCCGGGGATAAGGGTAATGAAAAACTGTTTTTT. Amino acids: CASSPGDKGNEKLFF.

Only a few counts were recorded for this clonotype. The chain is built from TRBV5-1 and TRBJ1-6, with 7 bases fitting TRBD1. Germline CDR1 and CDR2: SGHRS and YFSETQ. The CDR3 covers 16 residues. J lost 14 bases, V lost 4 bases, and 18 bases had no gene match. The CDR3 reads CASSPEMGQPALALHF. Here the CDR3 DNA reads TGCGCCAGCAGCCCGGAGATGGGACAGCCAGCCCTGGCCCTCCACTTT.

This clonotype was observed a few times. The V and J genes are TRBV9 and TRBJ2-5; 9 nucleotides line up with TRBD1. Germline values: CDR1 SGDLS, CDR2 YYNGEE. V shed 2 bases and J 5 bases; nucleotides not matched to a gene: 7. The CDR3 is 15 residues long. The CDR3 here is CASSVEGQGSETQYF. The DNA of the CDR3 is TGTGCCAGCAGCGTTGAGGGACAGGGATCGGAGACCCAGTACTTC.

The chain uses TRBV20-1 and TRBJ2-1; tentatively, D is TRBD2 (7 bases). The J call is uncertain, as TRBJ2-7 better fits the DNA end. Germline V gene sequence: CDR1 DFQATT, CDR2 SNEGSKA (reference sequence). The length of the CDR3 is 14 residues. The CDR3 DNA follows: TGCAGTGCTAGGGGGGCTAGCGGCGCGGGAGAGCAGTACTTC. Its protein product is CSARGASGAGEQYF.

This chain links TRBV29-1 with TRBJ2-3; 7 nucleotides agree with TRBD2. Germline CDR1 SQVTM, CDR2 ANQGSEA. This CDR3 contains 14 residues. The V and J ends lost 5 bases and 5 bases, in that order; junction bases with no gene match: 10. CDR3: CSVIPGGGEDTQYF. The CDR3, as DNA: TGCAGCGTTATCCCGGGAGGAGGGGAAGATACGCAGTATTTT.

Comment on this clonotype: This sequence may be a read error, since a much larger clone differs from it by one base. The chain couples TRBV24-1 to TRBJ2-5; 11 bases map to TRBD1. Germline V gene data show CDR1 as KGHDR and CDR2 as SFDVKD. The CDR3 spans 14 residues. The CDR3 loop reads CAASDTDRGRDQYF. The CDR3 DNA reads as TGTGCCGCCAGTGATACGGACAGGGGGCGAGACCAGTACTTC.

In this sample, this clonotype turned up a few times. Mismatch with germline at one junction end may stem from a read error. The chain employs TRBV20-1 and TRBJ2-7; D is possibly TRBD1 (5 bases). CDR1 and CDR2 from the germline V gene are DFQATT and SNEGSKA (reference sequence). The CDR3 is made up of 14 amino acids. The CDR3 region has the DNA TGCAGTGCCAGAGGTGGGGCCAAGAGCTACGAGCAGTACTTC. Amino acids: CSARGGAKSYEQYF.

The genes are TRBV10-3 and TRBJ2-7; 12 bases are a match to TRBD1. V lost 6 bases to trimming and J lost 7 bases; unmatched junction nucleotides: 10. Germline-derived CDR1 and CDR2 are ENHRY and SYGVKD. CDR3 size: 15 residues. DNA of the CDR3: TGTGCCATCAGCTCCGGGACAGGGGGCTTGGGGGAGCAGTACTTC. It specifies CAISSGTGGLGEQYF.

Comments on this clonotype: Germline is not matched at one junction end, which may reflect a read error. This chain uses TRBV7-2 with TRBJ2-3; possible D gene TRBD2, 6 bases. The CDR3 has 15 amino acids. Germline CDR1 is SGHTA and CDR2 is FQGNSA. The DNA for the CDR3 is TGCGCCAGCAGCCGCTCGCCGGGAGTTGCAGATACGCAGTATTTT. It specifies CASSRSPGVADTQYF. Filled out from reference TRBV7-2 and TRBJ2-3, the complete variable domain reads GAGVSQSPSNKVTEKGKDVELRCDPISGHTALYWYRQSLGQGLEFLIYFQGNSAPDKSGLPSDRFSAERTGGSVSTLTIQRTQQEDSAVYLCASSRSPGVADTQYFGPGTRLTVL.

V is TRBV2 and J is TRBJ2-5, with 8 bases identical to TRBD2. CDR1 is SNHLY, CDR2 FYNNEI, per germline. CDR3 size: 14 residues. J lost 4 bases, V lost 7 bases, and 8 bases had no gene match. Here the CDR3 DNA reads TGTGCCAGCACCCAGGGCCTAGCGGGAGAGACCCAGTACTTC. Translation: CASTQGLAGETQYF.

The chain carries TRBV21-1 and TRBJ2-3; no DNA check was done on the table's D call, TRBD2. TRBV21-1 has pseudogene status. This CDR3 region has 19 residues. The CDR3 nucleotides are TGTGCCAGCAGCAAAGAAAGTGAAATCCTTAGCGGCTTCACAGATACGCAGTATTTT. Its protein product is CASSKESEILSGFTDTQYF.

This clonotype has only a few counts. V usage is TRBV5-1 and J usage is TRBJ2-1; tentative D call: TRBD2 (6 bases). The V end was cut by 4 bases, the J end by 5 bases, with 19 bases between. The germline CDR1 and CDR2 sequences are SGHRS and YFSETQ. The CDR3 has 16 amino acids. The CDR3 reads CASSPGLLFSDNEQFF. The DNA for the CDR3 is TGCGCCAGCAGCCCGGGACTCCTATTCTCTGACAATGAGCAGTTCTTC. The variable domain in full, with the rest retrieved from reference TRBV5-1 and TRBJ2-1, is KAGVTQTPRYLIKTRGQQVTLSCSPISGHRSVSWYQQTPGQGLQFLFEYFSETQRNKGNFPGRFSGRQFSNSRSEMNVSTLELGDSALYLCASSPGLLFSDNEQFFGPGTRLTVL.

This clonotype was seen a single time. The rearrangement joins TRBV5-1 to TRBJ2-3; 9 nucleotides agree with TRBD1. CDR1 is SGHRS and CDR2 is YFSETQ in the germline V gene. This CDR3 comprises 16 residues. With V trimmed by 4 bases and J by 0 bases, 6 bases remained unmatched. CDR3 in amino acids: CASSVTGGASTDTQYF. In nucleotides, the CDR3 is TGCGCCAGCAGCGTAACAGGGGGCGCGAGCACAGATACGCAGTATTTT.